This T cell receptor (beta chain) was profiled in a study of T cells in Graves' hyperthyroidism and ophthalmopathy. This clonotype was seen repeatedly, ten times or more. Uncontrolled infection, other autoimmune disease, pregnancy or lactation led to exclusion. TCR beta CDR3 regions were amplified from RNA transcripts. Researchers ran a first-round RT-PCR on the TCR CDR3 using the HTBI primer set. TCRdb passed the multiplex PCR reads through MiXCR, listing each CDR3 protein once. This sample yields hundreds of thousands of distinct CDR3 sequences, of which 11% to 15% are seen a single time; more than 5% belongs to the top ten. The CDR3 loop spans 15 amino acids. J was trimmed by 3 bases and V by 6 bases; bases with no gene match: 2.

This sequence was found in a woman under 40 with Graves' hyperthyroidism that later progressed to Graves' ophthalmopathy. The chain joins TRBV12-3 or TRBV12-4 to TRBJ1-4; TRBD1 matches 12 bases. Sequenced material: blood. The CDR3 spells CASRGTGGSNEKLFF. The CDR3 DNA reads TGTGCCAGCAGGGGGACAGGGGGCTCTAATGAAAAACTGTTTTTT.